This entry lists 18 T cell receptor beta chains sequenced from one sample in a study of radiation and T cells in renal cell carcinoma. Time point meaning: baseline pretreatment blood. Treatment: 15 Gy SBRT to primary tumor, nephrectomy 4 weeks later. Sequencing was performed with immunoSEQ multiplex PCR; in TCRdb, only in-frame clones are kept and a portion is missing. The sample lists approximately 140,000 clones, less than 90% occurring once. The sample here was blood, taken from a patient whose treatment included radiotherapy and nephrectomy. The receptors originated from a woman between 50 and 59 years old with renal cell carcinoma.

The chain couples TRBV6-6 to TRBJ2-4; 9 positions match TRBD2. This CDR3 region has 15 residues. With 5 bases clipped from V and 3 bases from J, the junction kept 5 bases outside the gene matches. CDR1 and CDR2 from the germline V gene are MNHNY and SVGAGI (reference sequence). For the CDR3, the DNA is TGTGCCAGCAGTCAGACAGCGGGGGGCAAAAACATTCAGTACTTC. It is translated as CASSQTAGGKNIQYF.

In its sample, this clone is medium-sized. The chain's CDR3 is CSVRTYGGHSTNEKLFF. The CDR3 DNA reads TGCAGCGTAAGAACATATGGGGGTCACTCAACTAATGAAAAACTGTTTTTT. The chain couples TRBV29-1 to TRBJ1-4; possible D gene TRBD1, 5 bases. The V gene lost 6 bases and the J gene lost 0 bases, with 20 bases spanning the gap. This CDR3 spans 17 amino acids. Looked up from germline, CDR1 is SQVTM and CDR2 is ANQGSEA.

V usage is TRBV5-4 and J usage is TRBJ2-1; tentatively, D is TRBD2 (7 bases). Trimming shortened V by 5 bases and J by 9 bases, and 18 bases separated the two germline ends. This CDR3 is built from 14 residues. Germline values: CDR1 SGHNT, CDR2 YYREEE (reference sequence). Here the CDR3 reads CASRKGRGQSEQFF. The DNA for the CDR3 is TGTGCCAGCAGGAAAGGGCGGGGGCAAAGTGAGCAGTTCTTC.

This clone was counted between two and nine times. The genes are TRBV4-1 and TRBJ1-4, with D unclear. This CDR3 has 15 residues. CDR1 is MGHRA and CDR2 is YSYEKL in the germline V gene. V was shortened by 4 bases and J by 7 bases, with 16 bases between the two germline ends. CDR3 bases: TGCGCCAGCAGCCGAACCCGGCGGGGTGGTGAAAAACTGTTTTTT. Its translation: CASSRTRRGGEKLFF.

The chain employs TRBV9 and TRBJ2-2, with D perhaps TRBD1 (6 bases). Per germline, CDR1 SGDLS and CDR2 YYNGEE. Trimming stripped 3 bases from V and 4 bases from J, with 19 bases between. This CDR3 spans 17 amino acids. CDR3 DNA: TGTGCCAGCAGCGGAAGAGACTCCGGACAGAGCACCGGGGAGCTGTTTTTT. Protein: CASSGRDSGQSTGELFF.

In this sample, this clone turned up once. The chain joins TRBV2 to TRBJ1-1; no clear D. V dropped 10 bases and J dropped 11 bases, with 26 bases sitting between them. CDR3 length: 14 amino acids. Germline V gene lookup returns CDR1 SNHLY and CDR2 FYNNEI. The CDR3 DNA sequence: TGTGCCATTTTACGAGCGGTCGTCTCCACCTCGGCTTTCTTT. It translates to CAILRAVVSTSAFF.

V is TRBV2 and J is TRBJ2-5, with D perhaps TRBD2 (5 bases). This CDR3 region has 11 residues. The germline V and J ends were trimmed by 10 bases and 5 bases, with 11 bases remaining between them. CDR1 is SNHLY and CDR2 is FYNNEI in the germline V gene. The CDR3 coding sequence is TGTGCCATTAGGAGGCCGGAGACCCAGTACTTC. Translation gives CAIRRPETQYF.

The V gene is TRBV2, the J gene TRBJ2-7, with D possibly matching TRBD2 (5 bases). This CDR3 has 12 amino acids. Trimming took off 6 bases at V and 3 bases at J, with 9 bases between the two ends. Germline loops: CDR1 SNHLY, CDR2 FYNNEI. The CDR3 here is CASRGSDYEQYF. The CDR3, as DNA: TGTGCCAGCAGGGGGAGTGACTACGAGCAGTACTTC. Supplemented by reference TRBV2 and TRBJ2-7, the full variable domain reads EPEVTQTPSHQVTQMGQEVILRCVPISNHLYFYWYRQILGQKVEFLVSFYNNEISEKSEIFDDQFSVERPDGSNFTLKIRSTKLEDSAMYFCASRGSDYEQYFGPGTRLTVT.

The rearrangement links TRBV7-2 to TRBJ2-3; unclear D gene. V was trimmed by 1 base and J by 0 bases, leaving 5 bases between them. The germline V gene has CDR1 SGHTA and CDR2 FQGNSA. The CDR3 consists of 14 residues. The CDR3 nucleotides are TGTGCCAGCAGCTTAGAATTTAGCACAGATACGCAGTATTTT. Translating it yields CASSLEFSTDTQYF.

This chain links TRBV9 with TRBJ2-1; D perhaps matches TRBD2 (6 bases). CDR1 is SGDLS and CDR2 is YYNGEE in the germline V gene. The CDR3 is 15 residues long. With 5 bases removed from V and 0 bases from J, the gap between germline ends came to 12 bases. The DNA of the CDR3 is TGTGCCAGCAGTGAAGGGACTGTCTCCTACAATGAGCAGTTCTTC. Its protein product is CASSEGTVSYNEQFF.

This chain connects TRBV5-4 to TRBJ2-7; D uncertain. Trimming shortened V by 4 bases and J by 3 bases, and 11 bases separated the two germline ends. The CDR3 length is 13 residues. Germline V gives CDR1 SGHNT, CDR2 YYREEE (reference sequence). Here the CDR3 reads CASSNPPYYEQYF. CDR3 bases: TGTGCCAGCAGCAATCCACCATACTACGAGCAGTACTTC.

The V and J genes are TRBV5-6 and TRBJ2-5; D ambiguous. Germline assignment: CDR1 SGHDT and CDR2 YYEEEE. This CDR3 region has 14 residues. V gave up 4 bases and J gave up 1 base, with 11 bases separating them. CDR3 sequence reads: CASSELALQETQYF. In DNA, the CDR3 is TGTGCCAGCAGCGAGTTAGCCCTCCAAGAGACCCAGTACTTC. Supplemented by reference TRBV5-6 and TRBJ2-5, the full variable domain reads DAGVTQSPTHLIKTRGQQVTLRCSPKSGHDTVSWYQQALGQGPQFIFQYYEEEERQRGNFPDRFSGHQFPNYSSELNVNALLLGDSALYLCASSELALQETQYFGPGTRLLVL.

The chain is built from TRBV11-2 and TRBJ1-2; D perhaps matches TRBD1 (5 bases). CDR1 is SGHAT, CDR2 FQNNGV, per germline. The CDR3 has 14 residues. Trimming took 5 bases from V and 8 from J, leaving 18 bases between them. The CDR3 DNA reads TGTGCCAGCAGCCCCCGGGACGCCACCTGGGGCTACACCTTC. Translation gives CASSPRDATWGYTF. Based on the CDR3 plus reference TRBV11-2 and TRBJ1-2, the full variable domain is EAGVAQSPRYKIIEKRQSVAFWCNPISGHATLYWYQQILGQGPKLLIQFQNNGVVDDSQLPKDRFSAERLKGVDSTLKIQPAKLEDSAVYLCASSPRDATWGYTFGSGTRLTVV.

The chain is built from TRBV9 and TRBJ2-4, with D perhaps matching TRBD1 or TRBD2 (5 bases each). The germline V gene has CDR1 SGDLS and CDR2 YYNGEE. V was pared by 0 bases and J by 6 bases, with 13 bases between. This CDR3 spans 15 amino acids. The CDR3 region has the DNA TGTGCCAGCAGCGTAGGGACTGGGGGTGGAAACATTCAGTACTTC. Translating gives CASSVGTGGGNIQYF.

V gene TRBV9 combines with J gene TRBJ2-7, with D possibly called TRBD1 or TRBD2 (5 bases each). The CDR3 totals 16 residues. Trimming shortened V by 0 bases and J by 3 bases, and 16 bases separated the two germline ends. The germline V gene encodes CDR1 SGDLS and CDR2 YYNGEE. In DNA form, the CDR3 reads TGTGCCAGCAGCGTAGGGTTGGGGGACGAGGACTACGAGCAGTACTTC. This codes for CASSVGLGDEDYEQYF. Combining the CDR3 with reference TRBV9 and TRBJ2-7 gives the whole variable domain DSGVTQTPKHLITATGQRVTLRCSPRSGDLSVYWYQQSLDQGLQFLIQYYNGEERAKGNILERFSAQQFPDLHSELNLSSLELGDSALYFCASSVGLGDEDYEQYFGPGTRLTVT.

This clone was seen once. CDR3 coding DNA: TGTGCCAGCAGCCCCAGGGGTAAAGGCACCGGGGAGCTGTTTTTT. It specifies CASSPRGKGTGELFF. The V gene is TRBV14, the J gene TRBJ2-2, with D perhaps matching TRBD1 (6 bases). V shed 4 bases and J shed 4 bases, with 13 bases lying between them. Per germline, CDR1 SGHDN and CDR2 FVKESK. The CDR3 totals 15 residues.

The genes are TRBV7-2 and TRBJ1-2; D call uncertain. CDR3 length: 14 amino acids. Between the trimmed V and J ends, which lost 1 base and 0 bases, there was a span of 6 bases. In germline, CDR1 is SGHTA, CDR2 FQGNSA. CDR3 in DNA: TGTGCCAGCAGCTTAGTGAACTCTAACTATGGCTACACCTTC. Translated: CASSLVNSNYGYTF.

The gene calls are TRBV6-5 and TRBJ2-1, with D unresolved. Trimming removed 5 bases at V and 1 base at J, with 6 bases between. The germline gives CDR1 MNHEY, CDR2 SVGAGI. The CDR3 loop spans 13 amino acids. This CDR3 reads CASSALSYNEQFF. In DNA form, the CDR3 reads TGTGCCAGCAGTGCGTTATCCTACAATGAGCAGTTCTTC.